The 9 T cell receptor beta chains given below trace back to one sample, sequenced in a study of blood T cells in healthy people across ages. A J-beta primer mix and a sample-barcoded 5' primer were used in a second PCR of roughly 7 to 12 cycles. Via MiXCR, TCRdb re-called the 5' RACE reads, giving one row per CDR3 protein. The repertoire includes 780,000 or so distinct CDR3 sequences, about 55% of them detected once, and approximately 40% sits in the top ten. The sample was blood. These receptors were taken from an elderly man in good health.

The genes are TRBV12-3 or TRBV12-4 and TRBJ2-7; maybe TRBD2 (5 bases). The CDR3 is 16 amino acids. V was shortened by 6 bases and J by 7 bases, with 25 bases between the two germline ends. The CDR3, as DNA: TGTGCCAGCAGGATTGGGAGCGGTCGCTCCTACAATGAGCAGTACTTC. Protein: CASRIGSGRSYNEQYF.

This clonotype was recorded a few times. This sequence joins TRBV5-1 and TRBJ2-7, with D perhaps being TRBD1 or TRBD2 (5 bases each). The CDR3 runs 15 residues. CDR1 is SGHRS, CDR2 YFSETQ, per germline. V lost 0 bases and J lost 1, with 11 bases in between. The CDR3 region is CASSLGRDASYEQYF. The DNA of the CDR3 is TGCGCCAGCAGCTTGGGTCGGGACGCTTCCTACGAGCAGTACTTC.

This clonotype was seen only a few times. The rearrangement joins TRBV6-6 to TRBJ2-4; D uncertain. This CDR3 is 13 amino acids long. V lost 3 bases and J lost 7, with 10 bases in between. CDR1 is MNHNY, CDR2 SVGAGI, per germline (reference sequence). In DNA form, the CDR3 reads TGTGCCAGCAGTTATATTGTGGGGAACATTCAGTACTTC. Translated: CASSYIVGNIQYF.

This rearrangement joins TRBV20-1 to TRBJ2-1; a weak D match, TRBD1 (5 bases). This CDR3 is built from 13 residues. The V and J ends lost 8 bases and 1 base respectively, with 12 bases between them. Per germline, CDR1 DFQATT and CDR2 SNEGSKA (reference sequence). CDR3 residues: CSTRVPSYNEQFF. CDR3 coding DNA: TGCAGTACCAGGGTGCCTTCCTACAATGAGCAGTTCTTC.

The chain joins TRBV5-1 to TRBJ2-1, with D possibly matching TRBD1 (6 bases). CDR1 SGHRS and CDR2 YFSETQ come from the germline V gene. The CDR3 sequence is 16 residues long. Trimming shortened V by 3 bases and J by 2 bases, and 15 bases separated the two germline ends. CDR3 residues: CASSSFDRSTYNEQFF. The CDR3 nucleotides read TGCGCCAGCAGCTCCTTTGACAGGTCGACCTACAATGAGCAGTTCTTC.

In this sample, this clonotype turned up a few times. V is TRBV20-1 and J is TRBJ1-2; D ambiguous. CDR3 size: 12 residues. Germline V gives CDR1 DFQATT, CDR2 SNEGSKA (reference sequence). V lost 3 bases and J lost 4, with 9 bases in between. This CDR3 is CSASTVRYGYTF. Here the CDR3 DNA reads TGCAGTGCTAGCACCGTTCGCTATGGCTACACCTTC.

The chain carries TRBV4-1 and TRBJ2-1; D is possibly TRBD1 (5 bases). The CDR3 totals 18 residues. Trimming shortened V by 1 base and J by 0 bases, and 16 bases separated the two germline ends. Per germline, CDR1 MGHRA and CDR2 YSYEKL. This CDR3 is CASSQVKGRLSSYNEQFF. The CDR3 nucleotides read TGCGCCAGCAGCCAAGTTAAGGGGCGGCTAAGCTCCTACAATGAGCAGTTCTTC.

The chain uses TRBV20-1 and TRBJ2-7; D tentatively fits TRBD1 or TRBD2 (5 bases each). V gave up 0 bases and J gave up 1 base, with 13 bases separating them. The CDR3 loop spans 15 amino acids. The germline CDR1 and CDR2 sequences are DFQATT and SNEGSKA (reference sequence). This CDR3 reads CSARDPFEGSYEQYF. CDR3 nucleotides: TGCAGTGCTAGAGATCCCTTTGAGGGGTCCTACGAGCAGTACTTC.

The chain has TRBV27 and TRBJ2-1; D is unclear. CDR1 and CDR2 (germline): MNHEY, SMNVEV (reference sequence). This CDR3 comprises 14 residues. Trimming took 3 bases from V and 5 from J, leaving 11 bases between them. The CDR3: CASSLASLNNEQFF. The CDR3, as DNA: TGTGCCAGCAGTTTGGCTAGTTTGAACAATGAGCAGTTCTTC.